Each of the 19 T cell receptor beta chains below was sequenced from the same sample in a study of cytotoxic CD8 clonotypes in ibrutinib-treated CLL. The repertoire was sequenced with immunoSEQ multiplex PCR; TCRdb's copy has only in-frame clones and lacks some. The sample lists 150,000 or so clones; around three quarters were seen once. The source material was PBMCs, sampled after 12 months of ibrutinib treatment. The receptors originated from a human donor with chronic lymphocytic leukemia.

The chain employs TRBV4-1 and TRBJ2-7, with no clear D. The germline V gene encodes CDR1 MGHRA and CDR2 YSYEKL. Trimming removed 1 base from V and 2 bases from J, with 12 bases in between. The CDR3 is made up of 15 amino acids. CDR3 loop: CASSQGGYGAYEQYF. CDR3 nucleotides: TGCGCCAGCAGCCAAGGAGGATATGGGGCCTACGAGCAGTACTTC.

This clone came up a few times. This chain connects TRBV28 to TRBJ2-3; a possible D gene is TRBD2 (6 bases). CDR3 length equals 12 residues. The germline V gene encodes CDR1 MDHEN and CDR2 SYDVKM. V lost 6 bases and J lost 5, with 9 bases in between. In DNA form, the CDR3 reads TGTGCCAGCAGCTTAGCGGAAGATACGCAGTATTTT. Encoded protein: CASSLAEDTQYF.

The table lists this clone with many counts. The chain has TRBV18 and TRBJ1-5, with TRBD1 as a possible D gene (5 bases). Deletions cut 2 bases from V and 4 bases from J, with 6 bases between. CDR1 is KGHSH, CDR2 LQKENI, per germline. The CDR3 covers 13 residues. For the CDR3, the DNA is TGTGCCAGCTCACCAGAGGGGAATCAGCCCCAGCATTTT. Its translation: CASSPEGNQPQHF.

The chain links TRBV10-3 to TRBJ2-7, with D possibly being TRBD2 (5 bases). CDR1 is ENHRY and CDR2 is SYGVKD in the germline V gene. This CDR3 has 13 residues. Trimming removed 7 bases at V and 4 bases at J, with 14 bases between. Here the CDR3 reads CAIKDNSGYEQYF. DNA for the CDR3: TGTGCCATCAAGGATAATTCGGGATACGAGCAGTACTTC.

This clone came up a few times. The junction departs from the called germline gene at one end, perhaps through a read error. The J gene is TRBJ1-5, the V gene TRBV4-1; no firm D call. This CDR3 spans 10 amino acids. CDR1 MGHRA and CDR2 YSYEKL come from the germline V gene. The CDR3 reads CKGSNQPQHF. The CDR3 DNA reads TGTAAGGGCAGCAATCAGCCCCAGCATTTT.

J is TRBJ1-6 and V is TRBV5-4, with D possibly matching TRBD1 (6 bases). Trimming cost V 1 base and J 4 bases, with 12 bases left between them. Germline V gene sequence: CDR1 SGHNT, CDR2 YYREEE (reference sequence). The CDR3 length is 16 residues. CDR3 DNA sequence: TGTGCCAGCAGCTTGTCAGGGGACCGATATAATTCACCCCTCCACTTT. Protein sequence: CASSLSGDRYNSPLHF. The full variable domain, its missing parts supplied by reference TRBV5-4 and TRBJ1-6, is ETGVTQSPTHLIKTRGQQVTLRCSSQSGHNTVSWYQQALGQGPQFIFQYYREEENGRGNFPPRFSGLQFPNYSSELNVNALELDDSALYLCASSLSGDRYNSPLHFGNGTRLTVT.

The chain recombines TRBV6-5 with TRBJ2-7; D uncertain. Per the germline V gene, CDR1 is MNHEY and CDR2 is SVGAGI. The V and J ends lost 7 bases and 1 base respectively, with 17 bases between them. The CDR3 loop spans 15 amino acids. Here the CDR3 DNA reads TGTGCCAGCAAATCCGGCGACGGGTTTTCCTACGAGCAGTACTTC. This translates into CASKSGDGFSYEQYF.

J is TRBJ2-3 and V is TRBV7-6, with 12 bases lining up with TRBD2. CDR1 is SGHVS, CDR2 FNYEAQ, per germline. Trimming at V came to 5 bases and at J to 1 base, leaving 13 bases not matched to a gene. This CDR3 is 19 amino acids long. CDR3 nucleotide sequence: TGTGCCAGCAGCCCTACGACTAGCGGGGGCTTCTATGGCACAGATACGCAGTATTTT. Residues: CASSPTTSGGFYGTDTQYF.

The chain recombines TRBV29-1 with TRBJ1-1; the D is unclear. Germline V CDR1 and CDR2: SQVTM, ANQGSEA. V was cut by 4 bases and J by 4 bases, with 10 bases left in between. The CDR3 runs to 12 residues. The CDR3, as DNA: TGCAGCGTTGGGCCGACGGGCACTGAAGCTTTCTTT. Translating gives CSVGPTGTEAFF.

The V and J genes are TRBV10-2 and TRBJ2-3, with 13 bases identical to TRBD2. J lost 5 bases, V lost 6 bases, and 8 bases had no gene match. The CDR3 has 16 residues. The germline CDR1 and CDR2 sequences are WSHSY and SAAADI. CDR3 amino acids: CASRGTSGGAVDTQYF. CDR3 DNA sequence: TGCGCCAGCAGAGGAACTAGCGGGGGGGCCGTAGATACGCAGTATTTT.

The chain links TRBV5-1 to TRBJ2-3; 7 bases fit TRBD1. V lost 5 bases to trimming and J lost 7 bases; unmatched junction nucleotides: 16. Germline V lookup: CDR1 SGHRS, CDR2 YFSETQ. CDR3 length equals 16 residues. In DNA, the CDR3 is TGCGCCAGCAGGACTCCGGGACAGTCGGCAACTAATACGCAGTATTTT. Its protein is CASRTPGQSATNTQYF.

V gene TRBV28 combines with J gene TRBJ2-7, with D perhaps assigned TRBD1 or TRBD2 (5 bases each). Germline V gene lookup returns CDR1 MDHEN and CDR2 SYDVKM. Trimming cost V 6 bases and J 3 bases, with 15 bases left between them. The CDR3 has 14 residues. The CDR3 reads CASSWGSTGYEQYF. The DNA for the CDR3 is TGTGCCAGCAGCTGGGGGTCTACGGGCTACGAGCAGTACTTC.

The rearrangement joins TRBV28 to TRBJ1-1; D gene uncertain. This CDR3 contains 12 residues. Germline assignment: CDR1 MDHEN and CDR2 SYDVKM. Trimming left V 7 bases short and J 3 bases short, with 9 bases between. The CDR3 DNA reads TGTGCCAGCATCGAGGGTTACACTGAAGCTTTCTTT. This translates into CASIEGYTEAFF. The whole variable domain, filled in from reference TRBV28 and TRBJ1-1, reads DVKVTQSSRYLVKRTGEKVFLECVQDMDHENMFWYRQDPGLGLRLIYFSYDVKMKEKGDIPEGYSVSREKKERFSLILESASTNQTSMYLCASIEGYTEAFFGQGTRLTVV.

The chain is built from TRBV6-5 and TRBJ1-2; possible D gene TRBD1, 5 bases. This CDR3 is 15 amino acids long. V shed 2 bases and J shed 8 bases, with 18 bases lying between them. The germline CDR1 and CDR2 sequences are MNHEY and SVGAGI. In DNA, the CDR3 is TGTGCCAGCAGTTACGGTCTTACGGGGCGTGGGGGCTACACCTTC. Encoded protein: CASSYGLTGRGGYTF.

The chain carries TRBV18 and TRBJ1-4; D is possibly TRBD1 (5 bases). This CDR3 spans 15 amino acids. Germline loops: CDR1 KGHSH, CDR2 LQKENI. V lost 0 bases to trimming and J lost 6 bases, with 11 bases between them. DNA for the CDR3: TGTGCCAGCTCACCACCGGCCAGGGTAGATGAAAAACTGTTTTTT. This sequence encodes CASSPPARVDEKLFF.

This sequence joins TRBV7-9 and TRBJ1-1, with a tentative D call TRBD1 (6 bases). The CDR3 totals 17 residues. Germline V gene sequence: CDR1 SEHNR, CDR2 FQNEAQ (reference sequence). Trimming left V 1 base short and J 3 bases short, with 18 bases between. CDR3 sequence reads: CASSLVTGGDGYTEAFF. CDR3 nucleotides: TGTGCCAGCAGCTTAGTTACCGGGGGCGACGGTTACACTGAAGCTTTCTTT.

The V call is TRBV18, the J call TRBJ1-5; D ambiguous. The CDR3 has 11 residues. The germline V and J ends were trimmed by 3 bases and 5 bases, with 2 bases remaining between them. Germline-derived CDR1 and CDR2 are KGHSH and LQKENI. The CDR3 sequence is CASSPDQPQHF. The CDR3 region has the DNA TGTGCCAGCTCACCCGATCAGCCCCAGCATTTT.

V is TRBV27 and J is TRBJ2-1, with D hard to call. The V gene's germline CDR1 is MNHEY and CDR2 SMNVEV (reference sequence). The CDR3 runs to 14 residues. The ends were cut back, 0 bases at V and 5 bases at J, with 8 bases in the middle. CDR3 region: CASSLSVDDNEQFF. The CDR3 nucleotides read TGTGCCAGCAGTTTATCAGTGGACGACAATGAGCAGTTCTTC.

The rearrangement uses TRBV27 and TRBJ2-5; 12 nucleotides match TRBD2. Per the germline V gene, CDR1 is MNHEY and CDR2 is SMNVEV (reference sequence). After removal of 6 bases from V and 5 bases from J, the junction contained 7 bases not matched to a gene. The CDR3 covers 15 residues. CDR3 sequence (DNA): TGTGCCAGCAGAGCTAGCGGGGGGGCTCTTGAGACCCAGTACTTC. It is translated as CASRASGGALETQYF.